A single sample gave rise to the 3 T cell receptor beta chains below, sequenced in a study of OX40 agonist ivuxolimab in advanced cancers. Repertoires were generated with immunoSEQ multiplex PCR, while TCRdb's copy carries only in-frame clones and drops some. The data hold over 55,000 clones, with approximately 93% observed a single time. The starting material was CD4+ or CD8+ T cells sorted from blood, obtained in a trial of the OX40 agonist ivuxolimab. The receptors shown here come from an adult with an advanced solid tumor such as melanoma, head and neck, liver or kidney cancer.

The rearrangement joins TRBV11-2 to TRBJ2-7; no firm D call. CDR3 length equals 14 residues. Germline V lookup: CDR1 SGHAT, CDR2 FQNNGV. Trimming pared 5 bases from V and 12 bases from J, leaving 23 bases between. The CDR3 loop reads CASSQTSSIDAWYF. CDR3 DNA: TGTGCCAGCAGCCAAACCTCCTCCATAGACGCGTGGTACTTC.

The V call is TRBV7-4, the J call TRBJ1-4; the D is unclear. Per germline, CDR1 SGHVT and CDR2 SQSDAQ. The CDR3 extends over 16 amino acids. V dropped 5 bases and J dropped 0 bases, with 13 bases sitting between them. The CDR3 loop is CASSQTPEATNEKLFF. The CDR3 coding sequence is TGTGCCAGCAGCCAAACCCCAGAAGCAACTAATGAAAAACTGTTTTTT.

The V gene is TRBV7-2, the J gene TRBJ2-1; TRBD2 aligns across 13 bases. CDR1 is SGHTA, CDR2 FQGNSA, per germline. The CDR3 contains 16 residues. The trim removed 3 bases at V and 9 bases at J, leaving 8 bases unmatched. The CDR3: CASSFRTSGSGGEQFF. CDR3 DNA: TGTGCCAGCAGCTTCCGGACTAGCGGGAGCGGCGGTGAGCAGTTCTTC. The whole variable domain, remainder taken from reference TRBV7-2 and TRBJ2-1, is GAGVSQSPSNKVTEKGKDVELRCDPISGHTALYWYRQSLGQGLEFLIYFQGNSAPDKSGLPSDRFSAERTGGSVSTLTIQRTQQEDSAVYLCASSFRTSGSGGEQFFGPGTRLTVL.